Each of the 8 T cell receptor beta chains below was sequenced from the same sample in a study of blood T cell repertoires in COVID-19. The repertoire was sequenced with immunoSEQ multiplex PCR; TCRdb's copy has only in-frame clones and lacks some. The table shows some 230,000 clones, with approximately 80% occurring only once. The sequenced sample was peripheral blood. The receptors come from a woman aged 45-65 years with acute or convalescent COVID-19.

The V gene is TRBV28, the J gene TRBJ1-6; 12 bases align to TRBD1. The CDR3 length is 20 residues. The ends lost 4 bases at V and 6 bases at J; junction bases unmatched: 16. The germline gives CDR1 MDHEN, CDR2 SYDVKM. CDR3 amino acids: CASSSAGTGGDAFSNSPLHF. The CDR3 nucleotides are TGTGCCAGCAGTTCGGCCGGGACAGGGGGCGATGCTTTCTCTAATTCACCCCTCCACTTT.

The rearrangement joins TRBV7-9 to TRBJ1-4; D remains ambiguous. V was clipped by 2 bases and J by 4 bases, with 14 bases between them. CDR1 SEHNR and CDR2 FQNEAQ come from the germline V gene (reference sequence). CDR3 length equals 16 residues. The CDR3 loop reads CASSLTSGRSNEKLFF. The DNA of the CDR3 is TGTGCCAGCAGCTTAACCTCCGGCCGGAGTAATGAAAAACTGTTTTTT.

In this sample, this clone turned up a few times. In the same sample, other DNA sequences code for this CDR3. J is TRBJ2-7 and V is TRBV5-6; no definite D call. Germline values: CDR1 SGHDT, CDR2 YYEEEE. This CDR3 region has 12 residues. V was pared by 0 bases and J by 3 bases, with 4 bases between. In nucleotides, the CDR3 is TGTGCCAGCAGCTTGGGGCACTACGAGCAGTACTTC. Translated, it gives CASSLGHYEQYF.

The chain joins TRBV3-1 (or the pseudogene TRBV3-2) to TRBJ2-5, with 8 nucleotides matching TRBD2. The V and J ends lost 4 bases and 4 bases, in that order; junction bases with no gene match: 11. CDR3 length: 16 amino acids. The germline gives CDR1 LGHDT, CDR2 YNNKEL (reference sequence). The CDR3 is CASSLGGAGVGETQYF. CDR3 nucleotide sequence: TGTGCCAGCAGCCTCGGGGGAGCGGGAGTTGGAGAGACCCAGTACTTC.

A single count supports this clone. The V gene is TRBV28, the J gene TRBJ2-3; D gene unclear. The CDR3 consists of 12 residues. Germline V gene sequence: CDR1 MDHEN, CDR2 SYDVKM. Trimming cost V 2 bases and J 6 bases, with 6 bases left between them. CDR3 nucleotide sequence: TGTGCCAGCAGTTTAATCCGGGATACGCAGTATTTT. Translating gives CASSLIRDTQYF.

The V and J genes are TRBV28 and TRBJ1-2; 9 nucleotides align to TRBD1. This CDR3 has 14 residues. The germline gives CDR1 MDHEN, CDR2 SYDVKM. V lost 10 bases, J lost 7 bases, and 13 bases stayed unmatched. The CDR3 reads CAIEPGQGFSGYTF. The CDR3 DNA reads as TGTGCCATCGAACCGGGACAGGGCTTTAGTGGCTACACCTTC.

This rearrangement joins TRBV19 to TRBJ1-5; D not resolved. Trimming left V 6 bases short and J 1 base short, with 13 bases between. The CDR3 consists of 15 residues. The V gene's germline CDR1 is LNHDA and CDR2 SQIVND (reference sequence). The CDR3 here is CASRPGSGSNQPQHF. The CDR3, as DNA: TGTGCCAGTAGACCGGGATCTGGGAGCAATCAGCCCCAGCATTTT.

Comment on this clone: This specimen includes other DNA sequences encoding the same CDR3. The chain combines TRBV5-1 with TRBJ2-7, with 7 nucleotides matching TRBD1. The V gene end was trimmed by 0 bases and the J gene end by 4 bases; junction bases not matched to a gene: 4. The CDR3 has 14 amino acids. CDR1 is SGHRS and CDR2 is YFSETQ in the germline V gene. The CDR3 reads CASSLVGGLYEQYF. CDR3 sequence (DNA): TGCGCCAGCAGCTTGGTAGGGGGCTTATACGAGCAGTACTTC.